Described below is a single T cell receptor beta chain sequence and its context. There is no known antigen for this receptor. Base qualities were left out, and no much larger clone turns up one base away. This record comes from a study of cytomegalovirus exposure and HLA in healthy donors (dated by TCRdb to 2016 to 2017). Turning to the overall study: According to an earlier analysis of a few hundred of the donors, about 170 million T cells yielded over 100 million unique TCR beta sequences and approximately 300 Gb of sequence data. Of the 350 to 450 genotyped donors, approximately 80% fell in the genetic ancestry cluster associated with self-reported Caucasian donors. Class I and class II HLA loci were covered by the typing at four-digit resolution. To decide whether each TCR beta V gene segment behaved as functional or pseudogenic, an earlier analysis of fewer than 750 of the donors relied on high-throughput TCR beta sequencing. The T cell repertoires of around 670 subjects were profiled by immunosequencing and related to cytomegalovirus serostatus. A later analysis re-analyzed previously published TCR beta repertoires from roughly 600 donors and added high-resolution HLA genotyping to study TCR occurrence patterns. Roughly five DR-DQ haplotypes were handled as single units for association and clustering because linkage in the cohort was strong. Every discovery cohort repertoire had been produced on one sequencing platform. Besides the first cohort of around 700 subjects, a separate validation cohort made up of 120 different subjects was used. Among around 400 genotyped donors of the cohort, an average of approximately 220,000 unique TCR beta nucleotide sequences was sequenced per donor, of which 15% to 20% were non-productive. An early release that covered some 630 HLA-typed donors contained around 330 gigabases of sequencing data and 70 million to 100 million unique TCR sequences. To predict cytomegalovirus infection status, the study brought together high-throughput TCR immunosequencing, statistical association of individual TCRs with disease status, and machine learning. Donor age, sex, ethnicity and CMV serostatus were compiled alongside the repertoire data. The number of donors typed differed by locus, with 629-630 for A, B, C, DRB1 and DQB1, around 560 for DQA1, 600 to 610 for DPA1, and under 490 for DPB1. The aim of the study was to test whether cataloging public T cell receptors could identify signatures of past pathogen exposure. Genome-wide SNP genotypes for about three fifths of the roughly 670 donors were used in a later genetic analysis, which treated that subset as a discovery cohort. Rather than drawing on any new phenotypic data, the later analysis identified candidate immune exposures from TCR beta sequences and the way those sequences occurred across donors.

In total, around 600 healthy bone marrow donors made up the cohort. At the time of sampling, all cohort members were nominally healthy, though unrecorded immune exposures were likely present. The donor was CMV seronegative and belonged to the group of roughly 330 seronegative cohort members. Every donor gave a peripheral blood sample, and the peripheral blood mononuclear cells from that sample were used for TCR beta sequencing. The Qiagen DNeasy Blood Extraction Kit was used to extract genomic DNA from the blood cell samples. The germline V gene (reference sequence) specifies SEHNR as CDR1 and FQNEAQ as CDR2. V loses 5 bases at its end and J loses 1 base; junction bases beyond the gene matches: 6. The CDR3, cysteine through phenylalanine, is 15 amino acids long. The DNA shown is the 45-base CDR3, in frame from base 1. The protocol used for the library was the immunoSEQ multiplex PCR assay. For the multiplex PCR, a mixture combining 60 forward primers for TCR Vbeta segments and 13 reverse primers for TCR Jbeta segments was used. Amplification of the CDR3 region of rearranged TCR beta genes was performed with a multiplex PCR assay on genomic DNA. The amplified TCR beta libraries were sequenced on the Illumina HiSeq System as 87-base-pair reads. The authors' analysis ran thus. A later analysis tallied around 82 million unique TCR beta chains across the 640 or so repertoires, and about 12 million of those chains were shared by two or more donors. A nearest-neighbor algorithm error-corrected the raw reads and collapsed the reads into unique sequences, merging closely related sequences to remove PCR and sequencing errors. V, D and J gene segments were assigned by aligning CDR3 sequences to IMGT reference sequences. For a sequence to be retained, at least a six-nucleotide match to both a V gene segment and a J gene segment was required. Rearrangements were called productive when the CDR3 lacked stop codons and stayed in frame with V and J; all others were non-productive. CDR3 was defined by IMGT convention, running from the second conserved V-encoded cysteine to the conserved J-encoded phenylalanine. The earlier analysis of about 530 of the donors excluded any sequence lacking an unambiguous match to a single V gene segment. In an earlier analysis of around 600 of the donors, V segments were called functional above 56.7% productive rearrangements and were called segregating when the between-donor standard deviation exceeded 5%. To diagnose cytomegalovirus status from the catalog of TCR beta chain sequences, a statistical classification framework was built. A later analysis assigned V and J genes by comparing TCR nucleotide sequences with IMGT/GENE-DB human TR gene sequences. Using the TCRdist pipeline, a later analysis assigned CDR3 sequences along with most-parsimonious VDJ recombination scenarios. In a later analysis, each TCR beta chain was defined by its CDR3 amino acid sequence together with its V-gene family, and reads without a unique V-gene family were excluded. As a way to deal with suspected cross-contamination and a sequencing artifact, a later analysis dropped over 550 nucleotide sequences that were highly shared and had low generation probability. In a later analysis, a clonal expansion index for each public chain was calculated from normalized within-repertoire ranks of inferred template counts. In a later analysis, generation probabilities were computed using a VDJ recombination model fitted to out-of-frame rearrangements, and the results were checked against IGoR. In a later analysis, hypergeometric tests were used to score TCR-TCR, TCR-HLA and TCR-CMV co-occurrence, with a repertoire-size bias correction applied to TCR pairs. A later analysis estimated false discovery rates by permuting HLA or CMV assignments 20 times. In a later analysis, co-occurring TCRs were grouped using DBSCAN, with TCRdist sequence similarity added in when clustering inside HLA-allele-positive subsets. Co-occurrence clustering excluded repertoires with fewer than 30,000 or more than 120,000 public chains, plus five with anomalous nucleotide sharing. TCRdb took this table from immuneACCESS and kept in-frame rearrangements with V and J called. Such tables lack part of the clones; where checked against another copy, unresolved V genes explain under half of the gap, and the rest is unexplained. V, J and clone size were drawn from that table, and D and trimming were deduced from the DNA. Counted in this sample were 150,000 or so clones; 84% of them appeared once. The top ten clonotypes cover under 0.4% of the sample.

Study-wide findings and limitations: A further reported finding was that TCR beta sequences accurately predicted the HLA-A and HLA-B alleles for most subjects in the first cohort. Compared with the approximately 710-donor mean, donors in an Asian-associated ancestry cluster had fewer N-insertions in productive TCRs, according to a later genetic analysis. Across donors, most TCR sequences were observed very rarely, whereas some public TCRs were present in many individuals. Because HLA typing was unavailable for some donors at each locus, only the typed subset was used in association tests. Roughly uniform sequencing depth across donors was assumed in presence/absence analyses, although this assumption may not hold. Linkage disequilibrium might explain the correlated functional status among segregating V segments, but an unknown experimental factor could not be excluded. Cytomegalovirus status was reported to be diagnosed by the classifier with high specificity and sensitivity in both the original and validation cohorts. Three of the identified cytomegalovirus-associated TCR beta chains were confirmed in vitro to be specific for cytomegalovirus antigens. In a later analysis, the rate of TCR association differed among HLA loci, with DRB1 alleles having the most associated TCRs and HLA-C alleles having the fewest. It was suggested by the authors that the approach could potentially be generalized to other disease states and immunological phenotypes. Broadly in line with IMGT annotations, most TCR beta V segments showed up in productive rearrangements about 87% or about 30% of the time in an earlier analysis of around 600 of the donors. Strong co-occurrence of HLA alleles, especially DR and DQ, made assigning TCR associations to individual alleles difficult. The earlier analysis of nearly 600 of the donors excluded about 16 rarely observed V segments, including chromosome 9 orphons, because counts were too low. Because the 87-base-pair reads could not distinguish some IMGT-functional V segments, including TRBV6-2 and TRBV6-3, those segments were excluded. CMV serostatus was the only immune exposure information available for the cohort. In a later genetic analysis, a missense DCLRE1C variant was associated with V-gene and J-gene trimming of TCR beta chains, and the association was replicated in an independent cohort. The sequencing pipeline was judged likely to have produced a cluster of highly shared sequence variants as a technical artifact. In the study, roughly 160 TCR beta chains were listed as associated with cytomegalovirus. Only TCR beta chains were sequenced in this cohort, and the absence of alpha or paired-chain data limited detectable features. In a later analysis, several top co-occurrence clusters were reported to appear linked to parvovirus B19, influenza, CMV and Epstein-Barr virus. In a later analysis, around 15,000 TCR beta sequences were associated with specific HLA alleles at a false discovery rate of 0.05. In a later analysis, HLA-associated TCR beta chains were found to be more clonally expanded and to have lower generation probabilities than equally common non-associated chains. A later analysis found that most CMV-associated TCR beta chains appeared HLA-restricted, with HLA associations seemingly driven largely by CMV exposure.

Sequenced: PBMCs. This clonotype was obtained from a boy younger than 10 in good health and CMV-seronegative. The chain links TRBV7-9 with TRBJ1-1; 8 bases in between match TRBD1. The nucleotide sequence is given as TGTGCCAGCAGCCGGGCAGGGGGCAGGAACACTGAAGCTTTCTTT. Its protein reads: CASSRAGGRNTEAFF.